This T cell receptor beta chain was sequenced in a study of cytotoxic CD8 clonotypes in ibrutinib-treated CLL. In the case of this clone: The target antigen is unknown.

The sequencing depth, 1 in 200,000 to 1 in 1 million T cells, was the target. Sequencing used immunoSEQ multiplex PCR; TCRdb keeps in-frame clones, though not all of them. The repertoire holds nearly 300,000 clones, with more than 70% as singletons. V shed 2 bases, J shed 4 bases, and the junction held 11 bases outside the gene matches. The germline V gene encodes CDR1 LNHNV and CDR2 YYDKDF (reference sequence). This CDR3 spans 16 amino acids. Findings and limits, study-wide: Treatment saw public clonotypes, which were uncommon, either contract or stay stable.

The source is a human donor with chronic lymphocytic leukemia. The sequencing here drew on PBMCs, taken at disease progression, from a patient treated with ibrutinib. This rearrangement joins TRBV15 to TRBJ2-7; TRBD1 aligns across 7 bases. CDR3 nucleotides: TGTGCCACCAGCAGACCGGACAGGAAGTTGAAGTACGAGCAGTACTTC. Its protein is CATSRPDRKLKYEQYF. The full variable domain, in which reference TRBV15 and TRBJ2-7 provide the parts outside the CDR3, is DAMVIQNPRYQVTQFGKPVTLSCSQTLNHNVMYWYQQKSSQAPKLLFHYYDKDFNNEADTPDNFQSRRPNTSFCFLDIRSPGLGDTAMYLCATSRPDRKLKYEQYFGPGTRLTVT.